This T cell receptor (beta chain) was profiled in a study of liver allograft versus peripheral blood T cells. Study overall: Transplanted livers held T cell receptor repertoires, and these were compared with repertoires in recipients' peripheral blood. Regarding the study as a whole: Liver allografts reportedly held T cell receptor repertoires unlike those in peripheral blood.

Comment on this clonotype: Antigen unknown.

V trimming: 2 bases; J trimming: 0 bases; junction bases outside the gene matches: 9. This CDR3 has 19 amino acids. TCRdb ran MiXCR on the reads and lists one entry per CDR3 protein. The table lists roughly 11,000 distinct CDR3 sequences, about 23% of them singletons. The V call is TRBV12-3 or TRBV12-4, the J call TRBJ2-2, with 10 bases matching TRBD1. The TCR originated in a human patient who had a liver transplant. These T cells may partly come from the graft donor. The CDR3 DNA is TGTGCCAGCAGTTTAATCGGACAGGGGGGGTTTACGAACACCGGGGAGCTGTTTTTT. This gives the protein CASSLIGQGGFTNTGELFF.